One sample yielded the 25 T cell receptor beta chains listed below, sequenced in a study of human T cells and chemical hapten exposure. Each CDR3 protein gets one entry after TCRdb re-called the RACE reads with MiXCR. The repertoire has 65,000 to 95,000 distinct CDR3 sequences, around 9.3% of them found once; the top ten carry 1.7%. This sample's time point: healthy volunteer bleed at 6 weeks. Unfractionated whole blood served as the source for total RNA extraction. Sequenced: whole blood. All receptors derive from a female donor in good health. Some clones in this sample may be carry-over from other donors' samples.

This clonotype was detected ten times or more. The CDR3 reads CSARDRTVPYEQYF. As DNA, the CDR3 is TGCAGTGCTAGAGATAGGACAGTACCCTACGAGCAGTACTTC. The chain recombines TRBV20-1 with TRBJ2-7; possible D gene TRBD1, 6 bases. CDR3 length: 14 residues. Germline CDR1 is DFQATT and CDR2 is SNEGSKA (reference sequence). V was pared by 0 bases and J by 2 bases, with 11 bases between.

The chain combines TRBV3-1 with TRBJ1-1; D perhaps matches TRBD1 (6 bases). Trimming removed 1 base from V and 8 bases from J, with 38 bases in between. Per the germline V gene, CDR1 is LGHDT and CDR2 is YNNKEL (reference sequence). The CDR3 covers 22 residues. The CDR3 DNA is TGTGCCAGCAGCCAAGTGATTATGGGAATACCCACAGGGACGGGAACTGGAACCGAAGCTTTCTTT. Translation: CASSQVIMGIPTGTGTGTEAFF.

DNA of the CDR3: TGTGCCAGCACCCACCCCGGGGACGGGGCGAAGCAGCCCCAGCATTTT. Translated: CASTHPGDGAKQPQHF. The chain is built from TRBV6-2 or TRBV6-3 and TRBJ1-5, with D possibly being TRBD1 (5 bases). The CDR3 spans 16 residues. Germline V CDR1 and CDR2: MNHEY, SVGEGT. Deletions cut 7 bases from V and 7 bases from J, with 23 bases between.

This clonotype has a count of ten or more. The rearrangement joins TRBV24-1 to TRBJ2-7; 7 bases are a match to TRBD1. Germline V gene sequence: CDR1 KGHDR, CDR2 SFDVKD. CDR3 length: 16 residues. The ends lost 4 bases at V and 3 bases at J; junction bases unmatched: 11. The CDR3: CATSDPSARTGYEQYF. The DNA of the CDR3 is TGTGCCACCAGTGACCCCAGCGCCCGGACAGGCTACGAGCAGTACTTC.

This clonotype turned up a few times. The chain couples TRBV12-3 or TRBV12-4 to TRBJ2-7, with TRBD1 matching 8 bases. Trimming at V came to 7 bases and at J to 2 bases, leaving 13 bases not matched to a gene. The CDR3 is 16 amino acids. The CDR3 DNA sequence: TGTGCCAGCACCTTCACGGGGGACAGGCCCACCTACGAGCAGTACTTC. Protein sequence: CASTFTGDRPTYEQYF.

J is TRBJ2-3 and V is TRBV5-1; D is perhaps TRBD1 (6 bases). Per germline, CDR1 SGHRS and CDR2 YFSETQ. V was trimmed by 2 bases and J by 3 bases, leaving 16 bases between them. The CDR3 runs 16 residues. CDR3 bases: TGCGCCAGCAGCTTCCAACAGGGATGGGGGACAGATACGCAGTATTTT. This codes for CASSFQQGWGTDTQYF.

This clonotype was recorded at least ten times. CDR3 protein: CASRPTLRGGGELFF. As DNA, the CDR3 is TGTGCCAGCAGGCCGACGTTAAGGGGCGGAGGGGAGCTGTTTTTT. This chain connects TRBV11-2 to TRBJ2-2; weak D call: TRBD1 (5 bases). Germline V gene sequence: CDR1 SGHAT, CDR2 FQNNGV. V lost 6 bases to trimming and J lost 8 bases, with 19 bases between them. CDR3 size: 15 residues.

This clonotype has a count of ten or more. This rearrangement joins TRBV7-2 to TRBJ1-5; weak D call: TRBD1 (6 bases). Trimming removed 1 base from V and 11 bases from J, with 15 bases in between. The CDR3 length is 14 residues. Per germline, CDR1 SGHTA and CDR2 FQGNSA. The CDR3 here is CASSLDQTGSAQHF. The CDR3 bases are TGTGCCAGCAGCTTAGACCAGACAGGTTCGGCCCAGCATTTT.

This clonotype has more than one count but fewer than ten. The chain has TRBV7-9 and TRBJ2-5; D is ambiguous. V was clipped by 0 bases and J by 2 bases, with 7 bases between them. The CDR3 contains 14 residues. Germline CDR1 reads SEHNR; CDR2 reads FQNEAQ (reference sequence). CDR3 protein: CASSLATSQETQYF. CDR3 coding DNA: TGTGCCAGCAGCTTAGCGACTTCGCAAGAGACCCAGTACTTC.

This clonotype appeared a few times. J is TRBJ2-1 and V is TRBV29-1, with TRBD1 matching over 10 bases. This CDR3 contains 13 residues. Germline CDR1 and CDR2: SQVTM and ANQGSEA. Trimming at V came to 5 bases and at J to 11 bases, leaving 9 bases not matched to a gene. In DNA, the CDR3 is TGCAGCGTTTCGGACAGGGGGAATACCAAGCAGTTCTTC. Amino acids: CSVSDRGNTKQFF.

This clonotype was counted many times. V gene TRBV20-1 combines with J gene TRBJ2-5; TRBD1 is a possible D gene (5 bases). Germline-derived CDR1 and CDR2 are DFQATT and SNEGSKA (reference sequence). This CDR3 comprises 14 residues. Trimming removed 3 bases from V and 4 bases from J, with 15 bases in between. In DNA form, the CDR3 reads TGCAGTGCTAGTAGGGGTGGGGTACGAGAGACCCAGTACTTC. Protein: CSASRGGVRETQYF.

The chain recombines TRBV10-3 with TRBJ1-1, with a possible D match to TRBD1 (6 bases). Trimming left V 5 bases short and J 4 bases short, with 20 bases between. Germline V CDR1 and CDR2: ENHRY, SYGVKD. The CDR3 spans 16 residues. CDR3 amino acids: CAISPLQETGSTEAFF. The CDR3 DNA follows: TGTGCCATCAGTCCATTGCAGGAAACAGGGTCCACTGAAGCTTTCTTT.

This clonotype was observed many times. The rearrangement links TRBV20-1 to TRBJ1-6; D is ambiguous. The germline V gene has CDR1 DFQATT and CDR2 SNEGSKA (reference sequence). Trimming removed 1 base from V and 0 bases from J, with 7 bases in between. The CDR3 extends over 15 amino acids. Here the CDR3 reads CSARGASSYNSPLHF. The CDR3 coding sequence is TGCAGTGCTAGAGGGGCTAGCTCCTATAATTCACCCCTCCACTTT.

This clonotype was counted many times. The chain recombines TRBV2 with TRBJ1-3; D remains unclear. The germline V gene has CDR1 SNHLY and CDR2 FYNNEI. This CDR3 has 13 amino acids. The V and J ends lost 5 bases and 4 bases respectively, with 9 bases between them. CDR3 in amino acids: CASSLGPGNTIYF. The CDR3 coding sequence is TGTGCCAGCAGTCTAGGCCCCGGAAACACCATATATTTT.

Ten or more counts support this clonotype. J is TRBJ1-1 and V is TRBV5-6, with D perhaps matching TRBD1 (5 bases). This CDR3 comprises 14 residues. The ends were cut back, 3 bases at V and 2 bases at J, with 11 bases in the middle. Germline CDR1 and CDR2: SGHDT and YYEEEE. As DNA, the CDR3 is TGTGCCAGCAGCTCAACCGGGACCAACACTGAAGCTTTCTTT. Its translation: CASSSTGTNTEAFF.

This CDR3 reads CASSLRRIEQYF. The DNA of the CDR3 is TGTGCCAGCAGTTTACGACGGATCGAGCAGTACTTC. The rearrangement joins TRBV28 to TRBJ2-7; D call uncertain. Deletions cut 2 bases from V and 6 bases from J, with 8 bases between. The CDR3 length is 12 residues. In germline, CDR1 is MDHEN, CDR2 SYDVKM.

For this clonotype: A much bigger clone sits one base away, suggesting this may be a read error. Since the CDR3 does not end with the conserved phenylalanine or tryptophan, this likely comes from a read error. The chain couples TRBV20-1 to TRBJ1-1; D is possibly TRBD1 (5 bases). V lost 6 bases, J lost 11 bases, and 10 bases lay in between. The CDR3 runs 9 residues. CDR1 and CDR2 from the germline V gene are DFQATT and SNEGSKA (reference sequence). CDR3 nucleotides: TGCAGTGCGGGCAGGGAGGCTTTCTCT. This gives the protein CSAGREAFS.

This clonotype was recorded many times. This chain joins TRBV11-2 and TRBJ2-4; D perhaps matches TRBD2 (5 bases). Germline V gives CDR1 SGHAT, CDR2 FQNNGV. The CDR3 covers 12 residues. Trimming removed 2 bases at V and 13 bases at J, with 12 bases between. The CDR3 spells CASSLMAGVQYF. The CDR3 bases are TGTGCCAGCAGCTTAATGGCCGGGGTCCAGTACTTC.

This clonotype was seen a handful of times. The genes are TRBV27 and TRBJ1-5; the D gene is possibly TRBD1 (5 bases). Germline V gene lookup returns CDR1 MNHEY and CDR2 SMNVEV (reference sequence). Trimming shortened V by 2 bases and J by 7 bases, and 9 bases separated the two germline ends. The CDR3 contains 13 residues. This CDR3 is CASSLQGRQPQHF. CDR3 DNA sequence: TGTGCCAGCAGTTTACAGGGCCGGCAGCCCCAGCATTTT.

The table lists this clonotype with a few counts. The chain has TRBV3-1 and TRBJ2-5; unclear D gene. With 3 bases removed from V and 4 bases from J, the gap between germline ends came to 15 bases. The CDR3 extends over 15 amino acids. CDR1 is LGHDT and CDR2 is YNNKEL in the germline V gene (reference sequence). CDR3: CASSQTAVNLETQYF. The CDR3 DNA reads TGTGCCAGCAGCCAGACCGCGGTTAATCTAGAGACCCAGTACTTC.

There are a few counts of this clonotype. The V gene is TRBV29-1, the J gene TRBJ2-2; possibly TRBD2 for D (5 bases). Germline CDR1 is SQVTM and CDR2 is ANQGSEA. V lost 5 bases to trimming and J lost 5 bases, with 6 bases between them. This CDR3 has 11 residues. For the CDR3, the DNA is TGCAGCGTTACTAGGACCGGGGAGCTGTTTTTT. Amino acids: CSVTRTGELFF.

This clonotype has a count of ten or more. The chain is built from TRBV6-5 and TRBJ2-3, with TRBD1 as a possible D gene (5 bases). The CDR3 runs to 15 residues. Germline CDR1 is MNHEY and CDR2 is SVGAGI. The V end was cut by 3 bases, the J end by 1 base, with 11 bases between. This CDR3 reads CASSYRGRGTDTQYF. Here the CDR3 DNA reads TGTGCCAGCAGTTATCGAGGCAGGGGCACAGATACGCAGTATTTT.

This clonotype was observed a handful of times. The V call is TRBV6-5, the J call TRBJ1-4, with D unclear. Per the germline V gene, CDR1 is MNHEY and CDR2 is SVGAGI. This CDR3 has 13 amino acids. The ends were cut back, 2 bases at V and 4 bases at J, with 5 bases in the middle. The CDR3, as DNA: TGTGCCAGCAGTTACGTGGGTAATGAAAAACTGTTTTTT. Residues: CASSYVGNEKLFF.

This clonotype was recorded a few times. The chain joins TRBV2 to TRBJ1-1; possible D gene TRBD1, 5 bases. CDR3 length equals 14 residues. CDR1 is SNHLY, CDR2 FYNNEI, per germline. Trimming left V 6 bases short and J 1 base short, with 12 bases between. DNA of the CDR3: TGTGCCAGCAGGCCGGGGGGTCGGAACACTGAAGCTTTCTTT. This encodes CASRPGGRNTEAFF. The full variable domain, its missing parts supplied by reference TRBV2 and TRBJ1-1, is EPEVTQTPSHQVTQMGQEVILRCVPISNHLYFYWYRQILGQKVEFLVSFYNNEISEKSEIFDDQFSVERPDGSNFTLKIRSTKLEDSAMYFCASRPGGRNTEAFFGQGTRLTVV.

The chain has TRBV10-3 and TRBJ2-3; D is uncertain. Germline V gene sequence: CDR1 ENHRY, CDR2 SYGVKD. The length of the CDR3 is 14 residues. V gave up 3 bases and J gave up 2 bases, with 9 bases separating them. DNA for the CDR3: TGTGCCATCAGTGATTCTCGGACCACAGATACGCAGTATTTT. It yields the protein CAISDSRTTDTQYF.